The present T cell receptor beta chain was sequenced within a study of blood T cell repertoires in COVID-19. During active infection, Seattle patients enrolled and were then monitored through disease. Per the original methods: Reference gene primer amplification in the assay estimated nucleated cell counts. Produced via immunoSEQ multiplex PCR; TCRdb's table is partial and in-frame only. The DNA gave D and trimming, while V, J and clone size come from that table. The table includes 70,000 to 95,000 clones, more than 70% detected once. V gave up 5 bases and J gave up 5 bases, with 10 bases separating them. Germline V gives CDR1 SGHVS, CDR2 FQNEAQ. The CDR3 sequence is 12 residues long.

The V call is TRBV7-8, the J call TRBJ2-7; the D gene is possibly TRBD2 (6 bases). Sequenced: peripheral blood. The receptor comes from a man aged 45 to 65 with COVID-19, enrolled during active disease. The CDR3 protein is CASSPGVHEQYF. For the CDR3, the DNA is TGTGCCAGCAGCCCGGGGGTCCACGAGCAGTACTTC.